The present T cell receptor beta chain was sequenced within a study of beta chain features in type 1 diabetes. J lost 3 bases, V lost 4 bases, and 11 bases had no gene match. Germline V gene lookup returns CDR1 MGHRA and CDR2 YSYEKL. CDR3 length: 17 amino acids. The whole isolated RNA underwent reverse transcription, so sequencing captured expressed TCRB transcripts. TCRdb's table, derived via immunoSEQ multiplex PCR, lists solely in-frame clones and lacks some. This table holds 200,000 to 250,000 clones, over 8.5% found once. This clone was counted between two and nine times. Its antigen is still unknown. Study-wide results and limits: People with Type 1 diabetes carried modestly yet significantly shorter TCRB CDR3s in all four CD4+ subsets.

Sequences were obtained from naive CD4+ T cells from blood. The chain links TRBV4-1 to TRBJ2-3, with TRBD2 matching over 9 bases. The receptor's source is a woman aged 18-29 years in good health. As DNA, the CDR3 is TGCGCCAGCAGCCTCCCCCCTGGCGGGGGGGTTACAGATACGCAGTATTTT. This codes for CASSLPPGGGVTDTQYF.